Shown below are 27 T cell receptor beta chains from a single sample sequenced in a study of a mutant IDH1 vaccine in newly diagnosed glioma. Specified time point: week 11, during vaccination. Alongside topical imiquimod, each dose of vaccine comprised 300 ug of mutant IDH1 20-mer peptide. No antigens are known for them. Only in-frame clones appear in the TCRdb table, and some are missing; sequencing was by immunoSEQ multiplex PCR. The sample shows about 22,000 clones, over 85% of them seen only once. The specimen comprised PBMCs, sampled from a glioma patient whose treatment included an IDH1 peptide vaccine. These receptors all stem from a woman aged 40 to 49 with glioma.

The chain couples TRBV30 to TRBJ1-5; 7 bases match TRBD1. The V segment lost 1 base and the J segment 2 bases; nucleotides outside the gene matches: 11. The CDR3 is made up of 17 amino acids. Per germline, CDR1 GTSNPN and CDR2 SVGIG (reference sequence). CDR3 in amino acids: CAWSERLTGTGNQPQHF. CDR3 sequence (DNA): TGTGCCTGGAGTGAGAGATTGACAGGGACGGGCAATCAGCCCCAGCATTTT.

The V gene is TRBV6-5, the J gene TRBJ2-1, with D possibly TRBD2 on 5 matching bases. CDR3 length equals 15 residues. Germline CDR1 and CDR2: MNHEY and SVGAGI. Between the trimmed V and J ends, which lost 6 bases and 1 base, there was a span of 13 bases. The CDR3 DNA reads TGTGCCAGCAGGTCTCTACTAGGGTCCTACAATGAGCAGTTCTTC. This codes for CASRSLLGSYNEQFF.

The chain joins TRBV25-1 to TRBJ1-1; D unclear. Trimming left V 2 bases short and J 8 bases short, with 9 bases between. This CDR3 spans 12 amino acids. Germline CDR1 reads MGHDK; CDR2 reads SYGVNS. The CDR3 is CASSENSKEAFF. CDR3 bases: TGTGCCAGCAGTGAAAACAGCAAAGAAGCTTTCTTT. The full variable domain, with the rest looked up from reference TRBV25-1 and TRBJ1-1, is EADIYQTPRYLVIGTGKKITLECSQTMGHDKMYWYQQDPGMELHLIHYSYGVNSTEKGDLSSESTVSRIRTEHFPLTLESARPSHTSQYLCASSENSKEAFFGQGTRLTVV.

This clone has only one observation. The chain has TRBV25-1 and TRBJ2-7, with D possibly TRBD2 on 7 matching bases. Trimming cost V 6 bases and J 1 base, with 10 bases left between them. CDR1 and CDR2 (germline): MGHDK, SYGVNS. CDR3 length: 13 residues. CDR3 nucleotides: TGTGCCAGCAGGGGGGGGACATCCTACGAGCAGTACTTC. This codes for CASRGGTSYEQYF.

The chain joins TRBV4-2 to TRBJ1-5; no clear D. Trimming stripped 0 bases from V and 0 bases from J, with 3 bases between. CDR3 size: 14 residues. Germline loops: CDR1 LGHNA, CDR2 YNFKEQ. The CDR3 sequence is CASSQEDSNQPQHF. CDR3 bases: TGTGCCAGCAGCCAAGAGGATAGCAATCAGCCCCAGCATTTT.

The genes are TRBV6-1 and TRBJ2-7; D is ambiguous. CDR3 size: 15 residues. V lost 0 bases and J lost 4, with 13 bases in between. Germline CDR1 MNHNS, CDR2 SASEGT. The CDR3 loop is CASSEAGIPTYEQYF. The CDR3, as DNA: TGTGCCAGCAGTGAAGCGGGGATCCCCACTTACGAGCAGTACTTC.

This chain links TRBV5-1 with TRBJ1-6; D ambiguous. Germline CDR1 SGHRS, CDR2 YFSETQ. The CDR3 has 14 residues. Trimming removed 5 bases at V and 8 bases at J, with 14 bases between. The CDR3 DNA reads TGCGCCAGCAGTGCAAAGGGTGGGGATTCACCCCTCCACTTT. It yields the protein CASSAKGGDSPLHF.

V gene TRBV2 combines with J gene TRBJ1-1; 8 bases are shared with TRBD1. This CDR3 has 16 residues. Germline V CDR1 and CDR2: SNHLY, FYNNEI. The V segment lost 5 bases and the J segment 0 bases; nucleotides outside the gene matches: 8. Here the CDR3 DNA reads TGTGCCAGCAGTTACCGACAGGGGTCGTTGAACACTGAAGCTTTCTTT. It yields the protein CASSYRQGSLNTEAFF.

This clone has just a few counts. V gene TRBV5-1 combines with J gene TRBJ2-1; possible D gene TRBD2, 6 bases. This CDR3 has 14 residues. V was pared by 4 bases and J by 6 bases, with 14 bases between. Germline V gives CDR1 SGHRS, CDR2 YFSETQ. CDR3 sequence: CASSPRDLANEQFF. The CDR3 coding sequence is TGCGCCAGCAGCCCCCGGGACTTAGCCAATGAGCAGTTCTTC.

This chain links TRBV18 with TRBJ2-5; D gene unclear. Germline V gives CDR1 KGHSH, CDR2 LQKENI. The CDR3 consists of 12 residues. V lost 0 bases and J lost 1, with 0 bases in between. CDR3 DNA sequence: TGTGCCAGCTCACCACCCCAAGAGACCCAGTACTTC. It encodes CASSPPQETQYF.

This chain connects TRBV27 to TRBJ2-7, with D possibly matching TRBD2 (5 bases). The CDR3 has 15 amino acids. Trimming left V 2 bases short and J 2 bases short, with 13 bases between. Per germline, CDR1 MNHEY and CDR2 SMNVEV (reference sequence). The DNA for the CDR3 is TGTGCCAGCAGTTTAGAGGGTAGGAGAGCCTACGAGCAGTACTTC. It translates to CASSLEGRRAYEQYF.

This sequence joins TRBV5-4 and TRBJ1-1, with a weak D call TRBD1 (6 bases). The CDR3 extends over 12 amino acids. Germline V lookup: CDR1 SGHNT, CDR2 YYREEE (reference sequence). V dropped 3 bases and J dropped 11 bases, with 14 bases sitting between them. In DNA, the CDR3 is TGTGCCAGCAGCTGGAACAGGGATAGGGCTTTCTTT. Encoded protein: CASSWNRDRAFF.

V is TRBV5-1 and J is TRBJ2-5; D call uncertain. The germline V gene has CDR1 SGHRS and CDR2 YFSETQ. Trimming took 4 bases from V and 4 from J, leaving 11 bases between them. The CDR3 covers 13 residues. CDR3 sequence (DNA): TGCGCCAGCAGCCCCCTCCCCGGAGAGACCCAGTACTTC. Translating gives CASSPLPGETQYF.

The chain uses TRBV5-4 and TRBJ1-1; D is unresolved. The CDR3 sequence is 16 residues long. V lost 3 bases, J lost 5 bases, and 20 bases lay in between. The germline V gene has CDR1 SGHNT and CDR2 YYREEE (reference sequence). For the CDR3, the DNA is TGTGCCAGCAGCTCGGCCCCTAGTCAGGAGAGTACTGAAGCTTTCTTT. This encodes CASSSAPSQESTEAFF. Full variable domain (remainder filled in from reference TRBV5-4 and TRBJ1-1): ETGVTQSPTHLIKTRGQQVTLRCSSQSGHNTVSWYQQALGQGPQFIFQYYREEENGRGNFPPRFSGLQFPNYSSELNVNALELDDSALYLCASSSAPSQESTEAFFGQGTRLTVV.

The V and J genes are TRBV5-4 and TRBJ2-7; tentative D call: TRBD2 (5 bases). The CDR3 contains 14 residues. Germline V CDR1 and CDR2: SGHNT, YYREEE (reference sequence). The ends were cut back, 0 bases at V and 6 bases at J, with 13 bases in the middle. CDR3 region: CASSLEGTRGEQYF. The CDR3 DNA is TGTGCCAGCAGCTTGGAGGGCACTAGAGGCGAGCAGTACTTC. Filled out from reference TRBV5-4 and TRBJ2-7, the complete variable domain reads ETGVTQSPTHLIKTRGQQVTLRCSSQSGHNTVSWYQQALGQGPQFIFQYYREEENGRGNFPPRFSGLQFPNYSSELNVNALELDDSALYLCASSLEGTRGEQYFGPGTRLTVT.

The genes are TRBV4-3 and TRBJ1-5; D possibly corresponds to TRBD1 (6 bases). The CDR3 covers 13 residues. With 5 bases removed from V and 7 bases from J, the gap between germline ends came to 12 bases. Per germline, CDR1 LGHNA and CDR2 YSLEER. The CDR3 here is CASSDRRDQPQHF. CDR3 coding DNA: TGCGCCAGCAGCGACAGGAGGGACCAGCCCCAGCATTTT.

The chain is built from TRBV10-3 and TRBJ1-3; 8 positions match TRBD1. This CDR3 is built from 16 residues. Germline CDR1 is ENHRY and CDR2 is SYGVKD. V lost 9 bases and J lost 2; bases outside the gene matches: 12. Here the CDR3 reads CAMGTGVGLAGNTIYF. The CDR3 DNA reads TGTGCCATGGGGACAGGAGTTGGCCTGGCTGGAAACACCATATATTTT.

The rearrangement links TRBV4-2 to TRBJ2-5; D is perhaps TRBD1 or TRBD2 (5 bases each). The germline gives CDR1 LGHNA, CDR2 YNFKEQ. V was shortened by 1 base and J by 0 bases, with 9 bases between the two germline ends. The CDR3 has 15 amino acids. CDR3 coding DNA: TGTGCCAGCAGCCAAGGGGACGCGTACCAAGAGACCCAGTACTTC. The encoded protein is CASSQGDAYQETQYF.

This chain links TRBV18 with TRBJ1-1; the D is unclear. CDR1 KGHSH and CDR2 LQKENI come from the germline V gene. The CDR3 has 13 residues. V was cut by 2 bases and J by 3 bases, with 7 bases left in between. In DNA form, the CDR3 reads TGTGCCAGCTCACCAACGGGGTACACTGAAGCTTTCTTT. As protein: CASSPTGYTEAFF.

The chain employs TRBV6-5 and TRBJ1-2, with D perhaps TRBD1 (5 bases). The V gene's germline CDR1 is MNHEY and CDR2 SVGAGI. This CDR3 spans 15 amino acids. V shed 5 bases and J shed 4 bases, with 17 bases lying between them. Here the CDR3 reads CASSKHTSGTYGYTF. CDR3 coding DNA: TGTGCCAGCAGTAAACACACGTCCGGGACCTATGGCTACACCTTC.

The DNA for the CDR3 is TGTGCCAGCAGCCCGATTCCTAGCCGCTCCTACGAGCAGTACTTC. It specifies CASSPIPSRSYEQYF. The chain links TRBV7-9 to TRBJ2-7, with TRBD2 as a possible D gene (5 bases). The germline V gene encodes CDR1 SEHNR and CDR2 FQNEAQ (reference sequence). This CDR3 is built from 15 residues. Trimming left V 5 bases short and J 0 bases short, with 14 bases between.

CDR3 sequence: CASSWDTNEKLFF. The CDR3 coding sequence is TGTGCCAGCAGCTGGGACACTAATGAAAAACTGTTTTTT. The V and J genes are TRBV7-2 and TRBJ1-4, with D possibly being TRBD1 (5 bases). Germline assignment: CDR1 SGHTA and CDR2 FQGNSA. The CDR3 is made up of 13 amino acids. Between the trimmed V and J ends, which lost 4 bases and 2 bases, there was a span of 5 bases. Complete variable domain (other parts from reference TRBV7-2 and TRBJ1-4): GAGVSQSPSNKVTEKGKDVELRCDPISGHTALYWYRQSLGQGLEFLIYFQGNSAPDKSGLPSDRFSAERTGGSVSTLTIQRTQQEDSAVYLCASSWDTNEKLFFGSGTQLSVL.

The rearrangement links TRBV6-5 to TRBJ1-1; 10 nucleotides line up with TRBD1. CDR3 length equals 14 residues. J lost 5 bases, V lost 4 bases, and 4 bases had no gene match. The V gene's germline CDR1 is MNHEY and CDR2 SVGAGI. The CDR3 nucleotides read TGTGCCAGCAGTTTCGGACAGGGGGGTACTGAAGCTTTCTTT. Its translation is CASSFGQGGTEAFF.

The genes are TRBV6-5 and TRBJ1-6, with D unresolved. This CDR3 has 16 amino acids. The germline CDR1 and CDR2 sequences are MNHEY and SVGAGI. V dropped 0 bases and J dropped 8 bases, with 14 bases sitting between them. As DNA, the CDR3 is TGTGCCAGCAGTTACTCGTGGGCAGCCATAGATTCACCCCTCCACTTT. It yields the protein CASSYSWAAIDSPLHF.

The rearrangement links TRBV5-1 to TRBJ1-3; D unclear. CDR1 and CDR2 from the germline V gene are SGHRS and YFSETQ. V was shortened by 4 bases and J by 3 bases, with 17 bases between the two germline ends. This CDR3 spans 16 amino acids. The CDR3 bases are TGCGCCAGCAGCCGCGGGCTCCCGGATGGTGGAAACACCATATATTTT. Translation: CASSRGLPDGGNTIYF.

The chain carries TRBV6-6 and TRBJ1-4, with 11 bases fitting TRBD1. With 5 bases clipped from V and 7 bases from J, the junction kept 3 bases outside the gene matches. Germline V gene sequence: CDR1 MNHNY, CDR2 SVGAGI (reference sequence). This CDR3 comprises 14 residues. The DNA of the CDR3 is TGTGCCAGCAGTCCCGGGACAGGGGGTGAAAAACTGTTTTTT. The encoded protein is CASSPGTGGEKLFF.

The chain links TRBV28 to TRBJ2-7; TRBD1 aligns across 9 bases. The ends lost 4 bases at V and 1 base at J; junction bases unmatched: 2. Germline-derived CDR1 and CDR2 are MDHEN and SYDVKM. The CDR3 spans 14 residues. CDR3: CASSWTGESYEQYF. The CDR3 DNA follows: TGTGCCAGCAGTTGGACAGGGGAGTCCTACGAGCAGTACTTC.